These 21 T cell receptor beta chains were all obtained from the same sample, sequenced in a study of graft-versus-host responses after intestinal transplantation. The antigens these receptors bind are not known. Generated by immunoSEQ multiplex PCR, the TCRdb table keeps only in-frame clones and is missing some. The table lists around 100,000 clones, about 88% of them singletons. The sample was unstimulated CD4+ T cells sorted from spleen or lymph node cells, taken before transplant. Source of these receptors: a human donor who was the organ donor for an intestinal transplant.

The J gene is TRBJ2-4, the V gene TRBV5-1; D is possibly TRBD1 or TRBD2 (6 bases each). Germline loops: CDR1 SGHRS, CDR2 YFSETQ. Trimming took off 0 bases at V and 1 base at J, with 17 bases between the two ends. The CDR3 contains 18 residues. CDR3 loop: CASSLEGGRSFAKNIQYF. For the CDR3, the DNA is TGCGCCAGCAGCTTGGAAGGGGGGAGATCCTTTGCCAAAAACATTCAGTACTTC.

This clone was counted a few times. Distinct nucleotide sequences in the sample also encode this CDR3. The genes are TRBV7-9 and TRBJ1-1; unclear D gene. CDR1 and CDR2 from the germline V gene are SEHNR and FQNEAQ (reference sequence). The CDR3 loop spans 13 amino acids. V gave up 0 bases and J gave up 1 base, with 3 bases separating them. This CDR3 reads CASSLAKNTEAFF. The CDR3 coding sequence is TGTGCCAGCAGCTTAGCGAAGAACACTGAAGCTTTCTTT.

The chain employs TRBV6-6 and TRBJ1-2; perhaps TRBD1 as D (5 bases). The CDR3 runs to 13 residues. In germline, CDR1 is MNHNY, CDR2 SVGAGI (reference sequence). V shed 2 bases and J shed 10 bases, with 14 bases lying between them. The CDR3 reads CASSYAPGGYYTF. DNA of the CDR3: TGTGCCAGCAGTTACGCCCCCGGGGGGTACTACACCTTC.

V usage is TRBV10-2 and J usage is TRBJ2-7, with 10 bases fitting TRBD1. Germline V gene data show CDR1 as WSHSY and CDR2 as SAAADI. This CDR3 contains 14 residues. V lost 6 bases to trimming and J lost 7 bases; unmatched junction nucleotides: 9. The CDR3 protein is CASRGGQGNREQYF. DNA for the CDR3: TGCGCCAGCAGGGGGGGACAGGGGAATCGGGAGCAGTACTTC.

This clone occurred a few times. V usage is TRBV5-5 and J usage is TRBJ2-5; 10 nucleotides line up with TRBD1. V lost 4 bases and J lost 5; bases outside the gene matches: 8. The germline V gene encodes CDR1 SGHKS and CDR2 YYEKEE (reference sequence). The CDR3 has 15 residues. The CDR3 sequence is CASSPKTGGRETQYF. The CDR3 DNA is TGTGCCAGCAGCCCCAAGACAGGGGGCAGGGAGACCCAGTACTTC.

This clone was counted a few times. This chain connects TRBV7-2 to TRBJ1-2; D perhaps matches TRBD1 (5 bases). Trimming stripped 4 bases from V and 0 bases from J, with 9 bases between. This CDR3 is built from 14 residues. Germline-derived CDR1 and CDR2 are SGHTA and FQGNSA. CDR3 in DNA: TGTGCCAGCAGCTACAGGCCTTCTAACTATGGCTACACCTTC. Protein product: CASSYRPSNYGYTF. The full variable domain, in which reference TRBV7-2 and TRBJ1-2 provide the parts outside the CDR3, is GAGVSQSPSNKVTEKGKDVELRCDPISGHTALYWYRQSLGQGLEFLIYFQGNSAPDKSGLPSDRFSAERTGGSVSTLTIQRTQQEDSAVYLCASSYRPSNYGYTFGSGTRLTVV.

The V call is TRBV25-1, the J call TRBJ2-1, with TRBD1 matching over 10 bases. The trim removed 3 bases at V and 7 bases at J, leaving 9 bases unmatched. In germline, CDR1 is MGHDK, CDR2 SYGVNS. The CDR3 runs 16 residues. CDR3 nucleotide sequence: TGTGCCAGCAGTGAGACAGGGGGCGGTTCAGGGAATGAGCAGTTCTTC. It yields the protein CASSETGGGSGNEQFF.

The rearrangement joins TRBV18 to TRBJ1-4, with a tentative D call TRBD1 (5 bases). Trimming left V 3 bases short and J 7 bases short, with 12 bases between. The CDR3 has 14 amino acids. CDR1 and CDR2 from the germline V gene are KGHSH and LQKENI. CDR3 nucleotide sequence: TGTGCCAGCTCACCCCCATCGGGGGGTGAAAAACTGTTTTTT. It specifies CASSPPSGGEKLFF.

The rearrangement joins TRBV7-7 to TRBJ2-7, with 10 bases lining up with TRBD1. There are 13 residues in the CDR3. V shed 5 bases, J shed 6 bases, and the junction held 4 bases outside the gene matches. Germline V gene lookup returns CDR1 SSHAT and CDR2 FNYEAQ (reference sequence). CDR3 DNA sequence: TGTGCCAGCAGCCCGGACAGGGGGTTCGAGCAGTACTTC. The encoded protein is CASSPDRGFEQYF.

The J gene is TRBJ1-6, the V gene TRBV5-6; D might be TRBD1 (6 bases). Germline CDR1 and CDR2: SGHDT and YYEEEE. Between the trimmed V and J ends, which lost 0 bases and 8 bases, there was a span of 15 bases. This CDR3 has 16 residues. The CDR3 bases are TGTGCCAGCAGCTTGGAACGAGGGGGGAGCTATTCACCCCTCCACTTT. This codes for CASSLERGGSYSPLHF. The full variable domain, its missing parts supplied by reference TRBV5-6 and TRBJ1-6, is DAGVTQSPTHLIKTRGQQVTLRCSPKSGHDTVSWYQQALGQGPQFIFQYYEEEERQRGNFPDRFSGHQFPNYSSELNVNALLLGDSALYLCASSLERGGSYSPLHFGNGTRLTVT.

The CDR3 loop reads CASSGTATYEQYF. Here the CDR3 DNA reads TGTGCCAGCAGTGGGACCGCAACGTACGAGCAGTACTTC. The chain couples TRBV2 to TRBJ2-7; D is uncertain. Trimming took off 4 bases at V and 4 bases at J, with 11 bases between the two ends. This CDR3 region has 13 residues. The germline V gene encodes CDR1 SNHLY and CDR2 FYNNEI.

This chain's CDR3 is CASSLNTGGGYTF. CDR3 in DNA: TGTGCCAGCAGTTTAAACACAGGGGGCGGCTACACCTTC. The chain couples TRBV27 to TRBJ1-2; 9 nucleotides match TRBD1. CDR1 and CDR2 (germline): MNHEY, SMNVEV (reference sequence). The V segment lost 2 bases and the J segment 8 bases; nucleotides outside the gene matches: 3. The CDR3 sequence is 13 residues long.

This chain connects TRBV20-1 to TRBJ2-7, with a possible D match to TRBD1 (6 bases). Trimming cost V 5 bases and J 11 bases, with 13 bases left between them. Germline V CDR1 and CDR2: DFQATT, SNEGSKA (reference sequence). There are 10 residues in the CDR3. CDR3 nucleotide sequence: TGCAGTGCTGCGGACAGCAAAAAGTACTTC. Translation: CSAADSKKYF.

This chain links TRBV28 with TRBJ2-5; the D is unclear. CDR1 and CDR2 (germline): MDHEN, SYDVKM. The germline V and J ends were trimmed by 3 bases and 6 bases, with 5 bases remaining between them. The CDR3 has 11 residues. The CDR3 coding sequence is TGTGCCAGCAGTTTTCAGAAGACCCAGTACTTC. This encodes CASSFQKTQYF.

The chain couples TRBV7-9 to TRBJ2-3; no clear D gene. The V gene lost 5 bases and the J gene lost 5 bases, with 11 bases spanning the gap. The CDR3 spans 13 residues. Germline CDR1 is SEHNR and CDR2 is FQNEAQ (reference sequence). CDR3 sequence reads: CASSLNPGDTQYF. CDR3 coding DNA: TGTGCCAGCAGCCTTAATCCGGGAGATACGCAGTATTTT.

CDR3 DNA: TGTGCCAGCAGCTCGACCAAAGAAATCCGGGACAGGGGCTTTAATGAAAAACTGTTTTTT. Translating gives CASSSTKEIRDRGFNEKLFF. The J gene is TRBJ1-4, the V gene TRBV21-1; the table calls TRBD1, which could not be checked here. TRBV21-1 is a pseudogene segment. This CDR3 has 20 residues.

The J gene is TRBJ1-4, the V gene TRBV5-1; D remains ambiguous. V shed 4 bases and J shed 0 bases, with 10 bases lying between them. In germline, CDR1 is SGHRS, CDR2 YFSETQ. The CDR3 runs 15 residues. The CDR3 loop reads CASSDRRATNEKLFF. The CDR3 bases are TGCGCCAGCAGCGACCGACGGGCAACTAATGAAAAACTGTTTTTT. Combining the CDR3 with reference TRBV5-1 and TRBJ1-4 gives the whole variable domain KAGVTQTPRYLIKTRGQQVTLSCSPISGHRSVSWYQQTPGQGLQFLFEYFSETQRNKGNFPGRFSGRQFSNSRSEMNVSTLELGDSALYLCASSDRRATNEKLFFGSGTQLSVL.

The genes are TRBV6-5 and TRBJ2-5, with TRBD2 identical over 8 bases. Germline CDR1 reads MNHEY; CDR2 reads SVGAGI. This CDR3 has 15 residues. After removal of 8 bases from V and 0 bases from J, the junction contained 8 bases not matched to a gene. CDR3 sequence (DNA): TGTGCCAGCTCTCTCGCGGGGGGCGACCAAGAGACCCAGTACTTC. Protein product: CASSLAGGDQETQYF.

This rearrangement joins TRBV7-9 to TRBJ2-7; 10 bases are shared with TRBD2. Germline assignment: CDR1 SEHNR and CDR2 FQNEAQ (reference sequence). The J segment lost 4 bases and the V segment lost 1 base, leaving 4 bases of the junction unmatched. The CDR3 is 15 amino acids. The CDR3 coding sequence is TGTGCCAGCAGCTTAGTACTAGCGGGGATTTACGAGCAGTACTTC. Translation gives CASSLVLAGIYEQYF.

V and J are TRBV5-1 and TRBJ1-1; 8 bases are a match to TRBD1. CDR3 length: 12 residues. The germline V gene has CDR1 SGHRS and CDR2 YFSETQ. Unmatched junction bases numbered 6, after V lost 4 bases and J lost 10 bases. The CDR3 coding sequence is TGCGCCAGCAGCCCGACAGGGACAGGAGCTTTCTTT. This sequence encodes CASSPTGTGAFF.

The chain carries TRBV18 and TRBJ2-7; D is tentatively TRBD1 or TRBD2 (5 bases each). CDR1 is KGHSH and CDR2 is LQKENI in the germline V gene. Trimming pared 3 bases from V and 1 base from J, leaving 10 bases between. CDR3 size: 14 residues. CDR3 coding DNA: TGTGCCAGCTCACCGCAGGGACGTTCCTACGAGCAGTACTTC. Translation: CASSPQGRSYEQYF.